The 24 T cell receptor beta chains below were found in one sample sequenced in a study of OX40 agonist ivuxolimab in advanced cancers. The receptor library was made with the immunoSEQ multiplex PCR assay. TCRdb provides this immuneACCESS table in a form limited to in-frame rearrangements. Some clones are lacking; in checked studies, under half of them reflect an unresolved V gene, and why the rest are absent is not known. The sample has about 74,000 clones on record, approximately 81% of them singletons. The ten largest clones add up to about 2.1% of the sample. Sequencing was performed on CD4+ or CD8+ T cells sorted from blood, taken in a trial of the OX40 agonist ivuxolimab. The receptors shown here come from an adult with an advanced solid tumor such as melanoma, head and neck, liver or kidney cancer.

The chain has TRBV28 and TRBJ2-6; D possibly uses TRBD1 or TRBD2 (5 bases each). The ends were cut back, 2 bases at V and 4 bases at J, with 15 bases in the middle. The CDR3 loop spans 17 amino acids. CDR1 and CDR2 from the germline V gene are MDHEN and SYDVKM. DNA of the CDR3: TGTGCCAGCAGTTTACGAGGGGCAGGGTACGGGGCCAACGTCCTGACTTTC. Protein: CASSLRGAGYGANVLTF.

The V call is TRBV5-1, the J call TRBJ1-5, with 9 bases fitting TRBD1. The length of the CDR3 is 15 residues. The germline V gene has CDR1 SGHRS and CDR2 YFSETQ. The V segment lost 2 bases and the J segment 7 bases; nucleotides outside the gene matches: 7. CDR3 region: CASSLTGGVGQPQHF. CDR3 bases: TGCGCCAGCAGCTTAACAGGGGGCGTGGGACAGCCCCAGCATTTT.

This chain connects TRBV7-3 to TRBJ2-6; no reliable D call. The germline V and J ends were trimmed by 5 bases and 0 bases, with 5 bases remaining between them. Germline loops: CDR1 SGHTA, CDR2 FQGTGA. This CDR3 has 14 amino acids. CDR3 sequence reads: CASSASSGANVLTF. CDR3 sequence (DNA): TGTGCCAGCAGCGCAAGCTCTGGGGCCAACGTCCTGACTTTC.

This sequence joins TRBV7-8 and TRBJ2-1; TRBD2 agrees at 7 bases. V shed 1 base, J shed 9 bases, and the junction held 9 bases outside the gene matches. CDR1 is SGHVS and CDR2 is FQNEAQ in the germline V gene. This CDR3 is built from 15 residues. This chain's CDR3 is CASSLGTRAVGEQFF. CDR3 coding DNA: TGTGCCAGCAGCTTAGGGACTAGGGCGGTAGGTGAGCAGTTCTTC.

The chain joins TRBV6-1 to TRBJ2-7; 7 bases line up with TRBD1. Trimming at V came to 1 base and at J to 4 bases, leaving 7 bases not matched to a gene. Germline V gene sequence: CDR1 MNHNS, CDR2 SASEGT. The CDR3 spans 15 residues. The CDR3 DNA sequence: TGTGCCAGCAGTGAAGGTCGACAGGGCGAGTACGAGCAGTACTTC. It encodes CASSEGRQGEYEQYF.

The chain uses TRBV10-2 and TRBJ1-1, with 8 bases that match TRBD1. The trim removed 6 bases at V and 1 base at J, leaving 7 bases unmatched. The germline gives CDR1 WSHSY, CDR2 SAAADI. The CDR3 loop spans 15 amino acids. CDR3 sequence: CASRAQGAGNTEAFF. CDR3 DNA sequence: TGCGCCAGCAGAGCGCAGGGGGCGGGGAACACTGAAGCTTTCTTT.

J is TRBJ1-4 and V is TRBV7-9; a weak D match, TRBD1 (6 bases). This CDR3 comprises 14 residues. Germline CDR1 SEHNR, CDR2 FQNEAQ (reference sequence). With 5 bases removed from V and 4 bases from J, the gap between germline ends came to 11 bases. CDR3 protein: CASSRTAGNEKLFF. The CDR3 nucleotides read TGTGCCAGCAGCAGGACAGCGGGTAATGAAAAACTGTTTTTT.

This clone was seen a few times. This chain connects TRBV28 to TRBJ1-1, with D unresolved. Germline V gene sequence: CDR1 MDHEN, CDR2 SYDVKM. Trimming stripped 2 bases from V and 0 bases from J, with 13 bases between. The CDR3 runs to 16 residues. The CDR3 sequence is CASSLGRNLMNTEAFF. CDR3 nucleotide sequence: TGTGCCAGCAGTTTAGGCCGTAACCTCATGAACACTGAAGCTTTCTTT.

This clone was counted only a few times. The chain has TRBV19 and TRBJ1-5, with D possibly being TRBD1 (5 bases). The germline V and J ends were trimmed by 1 base and 1 base, with 11 bases remaining between them. Germline CDR1 LNHDA, CDR2 SQIVND (reference sequence). This CDR3 contains 16 residues. The CDR3 DNA reads as TGTGCCAGTAGTATAGGGGCAGGGCGAAGCAATCAGCCCCAGCATTTT. As protein: CASSIGAGRSNQPQHF.

The chain links TRBV29-1 to TRBJ2-3, with a tentative D call TRBD2 (5 bases). This CDR3 is 13 amino acids long. Germline V gene sequence: CDR1 SQVTM, CDR2 ANQGSEA. The V and J ends lost 3 bases and 2 bases respectively, with 9 bases between them. The CDR3: CSVETTYTDTQYF. The DNA for the CDR3 is TGCAGCGTTGAGACTACCTACACAGATACGCAGTATTTT.

This sequence joins TRBV7-3 and TRBJ2-5; D is tentatively TRBD1 or TRBD2 (5 bases each). The CDR3 totals 15 residues. Germline V gene data show CDR1 as SGHTA and CDR2 as FQGTGA. Trimming stripped 2 bases from V and 2 bases from J, with 12 bases between. CDR3 in amino acids: CASSLQGSAQETQYF. The CDR3 DNA is TGTGCCAGCAGCTTACAGGGTAGCGCTCAAGAGACCCAGTACTTC.

CDR3 residues: CASSLGGTNYGYTF. Here the CDR3 DNA reads TGTGCCAGCAGTTTGGGAGGGACAAACTATGGCTACACCTTC. The chain is built from TRBV28 and TRBJ1-2; weak D call: TRBD1 (6 bases). The CDR3 loop spans 14 amino acids. Between the trimmed V and J ends, which lost 3 bases and 2 bases, there was a span of 10 bases. Germline V CDR1 and CDR2: MDHEN, SYDVKM.

This clone was seen a single time. The DNA is left out, because the CDR3 cannot be placed on it with certainty; the CDR3 is given as TCRdb lists it. This chain connects TRBV28 to TRBJ2-6; the tabulated D call, TRBD2, remains unverified against the DNA. The V gene's germline CDR1 is MDHEN and CDR2 SYDVKM. Both ends counted, the CDR3 spans 17 residues. CDR3 amino acids: CASSSSGGDPGANVLTF.

This CDR3 is CASGRHGVSAEAFF. CDR3 nucleotide sequence: TGTGCCAGCGGAAGACACGGCGTATCCGCTGAAGCTTTCTTT. The V gene is TRBV27, the J gene TRBJ1-1; D gene uncertain. Germline assignment: CDR1 MNHEY and CDR2 SMNVEV (reference sequence). CDR3 size: 14 residues. The V gene lost 8 bases and the J gene lost 6 bases, with 19 bases spanning the gap.

CDR3 loop: CASRTGGNTDTQYF. The CDR3 DNA reads as TGTGCCAGCAGAACGGGGGGGAACACAGATACGCAGTATTTT. The chain uses TRBV6-1 and TRBJ2-3; 8 bases agree with TRBD2. This CDR3 contains 14 residues. Germline V gene lookup returns CDR1 MNHNS and CDR2 SASEGT. The ends lost 6 bases at V and 2 bases at J; junction bases unmatched: 4.

The chain recombines TRBV10-3 with TRBJ1-5, with 8 bases matching TRBD1. The CDR3 is made up of 14 amino acids. The V and J ends lost 4 bases and 6 bases, in that order; junction bases with no gene match: 5. Germline V lookup: CDR1 ENHRY, CDR2 SYGVKD. CDR3 DNA sequence: TGTGCCATCAGTGTACAGGGGGGCGGTCAGCCCCAGCATTTT. It codes for CAISVQGGGQPQHF.

The chain couples TRBV7-9 to TRBJ1-1; TRBD1 matches at 12 bases. Germline CDR1 and CDR2: SEHNR and FQNEAQ (reference sequence). The length of the CDR3 is 18 residues. With V trimmed by 1 base and J by 6 bases, 12 bases remained unmatched. CDR3 coding DNA: TGTGCCAGCAGCTTAGGAAGTGGGACAGGGGGCTCCGGGGCTGAAGCTTTCTTT. Translation gives CASSLGSGTGGSGAEAFF.

In its sample, this clone was seen once. This chain joins TRBV30 and TRBJ2-3; D not resolved. This CDR3 has 14 residues. V lost 8 bases, J lost 1 base, and 16 bases lay in between. The germline gives CDR1 GTSNPN, CDR2 SVGIG (reference sequence). As DNA, the CDR3 is TGTGCCCGAAGGACGTATAAGGGCACAGATACGCAGTATTTT. Translating gives CARRTYKGTDTQYF. Full variable domain (outside the CDR3, taken from reference TRBV30 and TRBJ2-3): SQTIHQWPATLVQPVGSPLSLECTVEGTSNPNLYWYRQAAGRGLQLLFYSVGIGQISSEVPQNLSASRPQDRQFILSSKKLLLSDSGFYLCARRTYKGTDTQYFGPGTRLTVL.

The chain employs TRBV5-1 and TRBJ1-2; the D gene is possibly TRBD1 (6 bases). The CDR3 runs 13 residues. The germline CDR1 and CDR2 sequences are SGHRS and YFSETQ. Between the trimmed V and J ends, which lost 1 base and 9 bases, there was a span of 13 bases. The CDR3 region is CASSLPGDRSYTF. The DNA for the CDR3 is TGCGCCAGCAGCTTGCCAGGGGATAGGAGCTACACCTTC.

The chain has TRBV6-5 and TRBJ1-6; 12 bases agree with TRBD1. The germline V gene has CDR1 MNHEY and CDR2 SVGAGI. The V and J ends lost 4 bases and 9 bases, in that order; junction bases with no gene match: 4. This CDR3 region has 15 residues. In DNA, the CDR3 is TGTGCCAGCAGTTCGGGGACAGGGGGCGTTTCACCCCTCCACTTT. It yields the protein CASSSGTGGVSPLHF.

This clone turned up a few times. V and J are TRBV4-1 and TRBJ1-5; possible D gene TRBD1, 5 bases. The CDR3 has 16 amino acids. Trimming left V 0 bases short and J 4 bases short, with 13 bases between. Looked up from germline, CDR1 is MGHRA and CDR2 is YSYEKL. CDR3 DNA sequence: TGCGCCAGCAGCCAAGAGGGCAGGGACGTGAATCAGCCCCAGCATTTT. Protein product: CASSQEGRDVNQPQHF.

The V call is TRBV7-2, the J call TRBJ2-7; TRBD2 matches at 11 bases. This CDR3 has 15 residues. The V segment lost 6 bases and the J segment 2 bases; nucleotides outside the gene matches: 6. CDR1 and CDR2 from the germline V gene are SGHTA and FQGNSA. CDR3 sequence: CASRTTSGGPYEQYF. In DNA form, the CDR3 reads TGTGCCAGCAGAACCACTAGCGGGGGACCCTACGAGCAGTACTTC.

V gene TRBV4-3 combines with J gene TRBJ2-3, with 7 bases aligning to TRBD1. The CDR3 consists of 16 residues. V was clipped by 2 bases and J by 0 bases; unmatched bases: 5. The germline V gene has CDR1 LGHNA and CDR2 YSLEER. The CDR3 loop reads CASSQLGTVSTDTQYF. The CDR3 nucleotides read TGCGCCAGCAGCCAACTCGGGACAGTTAGCACAGATACGCAGTATTTT.

The chain recombines TRBV5-6 with TRBJ2-1, with 8 bases matching TRBD1. In germline, CDR1 is SGHDT, CDR2 YYEEEE. The CDR3 sequence is 15 residues long. With V trimmed by 3 bases and J by 6 bases, 8 bases remained unmatched. The CDR3: CASSSTGGPSNEQFF. CDR3 nucleotides: TGTGCCAGCAGCTCAACAGGGGGGCCGAGCAATGAGCAGTTCTTC.